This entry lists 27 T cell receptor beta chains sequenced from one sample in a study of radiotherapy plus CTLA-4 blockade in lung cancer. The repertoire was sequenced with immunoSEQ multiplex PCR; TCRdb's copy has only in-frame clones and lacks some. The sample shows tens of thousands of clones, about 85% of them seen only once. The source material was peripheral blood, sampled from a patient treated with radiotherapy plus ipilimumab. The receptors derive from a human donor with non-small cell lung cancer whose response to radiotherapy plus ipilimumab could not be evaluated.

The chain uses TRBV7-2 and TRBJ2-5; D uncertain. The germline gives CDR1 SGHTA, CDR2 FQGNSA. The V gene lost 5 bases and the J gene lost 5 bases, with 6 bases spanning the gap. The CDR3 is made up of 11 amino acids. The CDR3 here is CASSHSETQYF. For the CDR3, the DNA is TGTGCCAGCAGCCATAGTGAGACCCAGTACTTC.

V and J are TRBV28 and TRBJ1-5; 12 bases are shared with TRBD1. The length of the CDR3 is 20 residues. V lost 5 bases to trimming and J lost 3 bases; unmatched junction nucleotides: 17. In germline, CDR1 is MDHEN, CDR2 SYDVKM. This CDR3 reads CASSQAGPGTGGRDNQPQHF. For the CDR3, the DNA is TGTGCCAGCAGTCAAGCAGGTCCCGGGACAGGGGGCCGCGACAATCAGCCCCAGCATTTT.

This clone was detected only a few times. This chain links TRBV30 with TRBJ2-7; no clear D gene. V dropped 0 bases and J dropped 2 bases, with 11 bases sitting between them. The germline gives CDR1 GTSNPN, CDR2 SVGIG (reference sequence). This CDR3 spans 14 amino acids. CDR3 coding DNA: TGTGCCTGGAGTGTACTTGGCCAGGCCTACGAGCAGTACTTC. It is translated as CAWSVLGQAYEQYF.

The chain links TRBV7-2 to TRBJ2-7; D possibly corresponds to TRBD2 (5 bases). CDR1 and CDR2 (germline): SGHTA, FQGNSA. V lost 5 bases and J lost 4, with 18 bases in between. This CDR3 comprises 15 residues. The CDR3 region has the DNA TGTGCCAGCAGCCGACTCCCCGGGAAACAGTACGAGCAGTACTTC. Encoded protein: CASSRLPGKQYEQYF.

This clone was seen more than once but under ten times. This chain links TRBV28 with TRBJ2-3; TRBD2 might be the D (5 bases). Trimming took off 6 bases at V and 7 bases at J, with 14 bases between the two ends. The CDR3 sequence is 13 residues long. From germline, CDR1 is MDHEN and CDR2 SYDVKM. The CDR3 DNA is TGTGCCAGCAGAGTCAGTCGGGGAAATACGCAGTATTTT. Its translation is CASRVSRGNTQYF.

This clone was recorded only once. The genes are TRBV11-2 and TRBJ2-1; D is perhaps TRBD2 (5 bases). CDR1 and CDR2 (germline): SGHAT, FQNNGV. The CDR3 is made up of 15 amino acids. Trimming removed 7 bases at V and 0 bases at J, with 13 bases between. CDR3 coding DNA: TGTGCCAGCACCCAAGGGAGTAGCTCCTACAATGAGCAGTTCTTC. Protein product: CASTQGSSSYNEQFF.

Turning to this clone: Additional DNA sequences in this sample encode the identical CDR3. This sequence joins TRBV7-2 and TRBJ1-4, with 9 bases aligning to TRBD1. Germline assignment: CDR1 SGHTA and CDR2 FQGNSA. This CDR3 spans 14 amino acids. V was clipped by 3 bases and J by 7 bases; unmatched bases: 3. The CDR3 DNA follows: TGTGCCAGCAGCTTGGGACAGGGTGGTGAAAAACTGTTTTTT. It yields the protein CASSLGQGGEKLFF. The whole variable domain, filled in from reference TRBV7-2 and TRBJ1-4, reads GAGVSQSPSNKVTEKGKDVELRCDPISGHTALYWYRQSLGQGLEFLIYFQGNSAPDKSGLPSDRFSAERTGGSVSTLTIQRTQQEDSAVYLCASSLGQGGEKLFFGSGTQLSVL.

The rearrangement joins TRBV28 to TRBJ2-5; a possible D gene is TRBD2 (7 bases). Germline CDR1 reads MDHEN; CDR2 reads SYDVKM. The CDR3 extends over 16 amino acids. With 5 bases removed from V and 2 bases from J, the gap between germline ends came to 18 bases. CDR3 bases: TGTGCCAGCAGTGACTACAGGGAGGGGATTCAAGAGACCCAGTACTTC. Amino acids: CASSDYREGIQETQYF.

CDR3 nucleotide sequence: TGCGCCAGCAGCCAAGATAACAGGGTCTCTGGGGCCAACGTCCTGACTTTC. As protein: CASSQDNRVSGANVLTF. The V gene is TRBV4-3, the J gene TRBJ2-6; D might be TRBD1 (6 bases). Germline assignment: CDR1 LGHNA and CDR2 YSLEER. The V end lost 0 bases, the J end lost 0 bases, and 9 bases lay between the germline ends. The CDR3 runs to 17 residues.

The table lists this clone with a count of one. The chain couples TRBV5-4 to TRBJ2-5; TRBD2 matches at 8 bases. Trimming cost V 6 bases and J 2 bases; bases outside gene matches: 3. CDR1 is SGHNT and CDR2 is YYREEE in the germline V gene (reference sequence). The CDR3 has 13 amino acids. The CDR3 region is CASTRGGQETQYF. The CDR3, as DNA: TGTGCCAGCACCCGGGGGGGACAAGAGACCCAGTACTTC.

The CDR3 DNA sequence: TGTGCCAGCAGCCCATCAGGGGCCCTTGTGCAGCCCCAGCATTTT. This gives the protein CASSPSGALVQPQHF. The rearrangement links TRBV7-8 to TRBJ1-5; a weak D match, TRBD1 (6 bases). The CDR3 is made up of 15 amino acids. V was pared by 5 bases and J by 7 bases, with 18 bases between. Germline V lookup: CDR1 SGHVS, CDR2 FQNEAQ.

CDR3 region: CASSLEAIAGNTIYF. CDR3 bases: TGTGCCAGCAGTTTAGAGGCGATTGCTGGAAACACCATATATTTT. The chain combines TRBV28 with TRBJ1-3; D gene uncertain. Germline lookup yields CDR1 MDHEN and CDR2 SYDVKM. The ends were cut back, 2 bases at V and 2 bases at J, with 10 bases in the middle. CDR3 length equals 15 residues.

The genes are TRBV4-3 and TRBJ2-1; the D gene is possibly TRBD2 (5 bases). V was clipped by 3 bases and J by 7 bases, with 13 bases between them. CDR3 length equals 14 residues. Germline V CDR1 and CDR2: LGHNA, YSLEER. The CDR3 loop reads CASSHSGEKNEQFF. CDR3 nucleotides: TGCGCCAGCAGCCACAGCGGAGAAAAAAATGAGCAGTTCTTC.

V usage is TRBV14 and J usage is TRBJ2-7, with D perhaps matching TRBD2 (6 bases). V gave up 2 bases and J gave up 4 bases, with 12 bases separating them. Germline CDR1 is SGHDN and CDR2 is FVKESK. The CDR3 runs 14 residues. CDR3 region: CASSQFHGGYEQYF. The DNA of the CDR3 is TGTGCCAGCAGCCAATTTCACGGGGGTTACGAGCAGTACTTC.

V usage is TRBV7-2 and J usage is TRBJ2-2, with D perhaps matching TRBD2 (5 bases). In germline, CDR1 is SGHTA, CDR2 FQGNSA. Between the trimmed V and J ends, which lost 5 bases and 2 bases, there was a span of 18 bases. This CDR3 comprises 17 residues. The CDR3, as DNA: TGTGCCAGCAGCCTTAGGGTCGGGGTCTTTAACACCGGGGAGCTGTTTTTT. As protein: CASSLRVGVFNTGELFF.

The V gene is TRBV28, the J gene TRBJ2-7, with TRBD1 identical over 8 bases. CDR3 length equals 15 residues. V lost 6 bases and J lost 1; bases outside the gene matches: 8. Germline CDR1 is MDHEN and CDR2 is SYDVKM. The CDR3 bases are TGTGCCAGCAGCCCCGTGACAGGGGTGTCCTACGAGCAGTACTTC. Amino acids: CASSPVTGVSYEQYF. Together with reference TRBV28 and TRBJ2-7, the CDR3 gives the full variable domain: DVKVTQSSRYLVKRTGEKVFLECVQDMDHENMFWYRQDPGLGLRLIYFSYDVKMKEKGDIPEGYSVSREKKERFSLILESASTNQTSMYLCASSPVTGVSYEQYFGPGTRLTVT.

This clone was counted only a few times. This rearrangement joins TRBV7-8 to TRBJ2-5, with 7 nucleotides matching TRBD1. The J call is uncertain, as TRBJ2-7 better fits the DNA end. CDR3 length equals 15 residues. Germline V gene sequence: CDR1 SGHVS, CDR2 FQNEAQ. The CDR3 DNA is TGTGCCAGCAGCCCAGTAGGGGGCGCAACCTACGAGCAGTACTTC. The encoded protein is CASSPVGGATYEQYF.

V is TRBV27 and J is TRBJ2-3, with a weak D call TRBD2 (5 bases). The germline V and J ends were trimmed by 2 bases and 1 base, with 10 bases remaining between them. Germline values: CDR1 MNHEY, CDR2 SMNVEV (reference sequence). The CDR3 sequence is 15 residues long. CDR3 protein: CASSLGGTGTDTQYF. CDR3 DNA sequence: TGTGCCAGCAGTTTAGGAGGAACCGGCACAGATACGCAGTATTTT.

The CDR3: CAWTTENYGYTF. Here the CDR3 DNA reads TGTGCCTGGACGACAGAGAACTATGGCTACACCTTC. The rearrangement uses TRBV30 and TRBJ1-2; the D gene is possibly TRBD1 (5 bases). Trimming cost V 4 bases and J 2 bases, with 8 bases left between them. This CDR3 spans 12 amino acids. Germline values: CDR1 GTSNPN, CDR2 SVGIG (reference sequence).

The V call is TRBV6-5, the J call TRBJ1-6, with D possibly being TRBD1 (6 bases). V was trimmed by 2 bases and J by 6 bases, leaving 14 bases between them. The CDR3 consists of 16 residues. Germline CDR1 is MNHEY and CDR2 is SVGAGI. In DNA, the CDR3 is TGTGCCAGCAGTTACGACACGGGGGGCGGTAATTCACCCCTCCACTTT. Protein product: CASSYDTGGGNSPLHF.

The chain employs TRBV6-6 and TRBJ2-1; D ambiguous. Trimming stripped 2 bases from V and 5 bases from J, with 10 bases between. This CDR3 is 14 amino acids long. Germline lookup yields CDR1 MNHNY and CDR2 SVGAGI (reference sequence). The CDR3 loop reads CASSYTAYNNEQFF. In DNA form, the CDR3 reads TGTGCCAGCAGTTACACAGCATACAACAATGAGCAGTTCTTC.

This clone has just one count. Here the CDR3 DNA reads TGTGCCAGCAGTTACTCTTCCGACAGTGGGAATCAGCCCCAGCATTTT. Translated, it gives CASSYSSDSGNQPQHF. The chain links TRBV6-5 to TRBJ1-5; possible D gene TRBD1, 5 bases. Deletions cut 0 bases from V and 4 bases from J, with 13 bases between. The CDR3 has 16 residues. Per germline, CDR1 MNHEY and CDR2 SVGAGI.

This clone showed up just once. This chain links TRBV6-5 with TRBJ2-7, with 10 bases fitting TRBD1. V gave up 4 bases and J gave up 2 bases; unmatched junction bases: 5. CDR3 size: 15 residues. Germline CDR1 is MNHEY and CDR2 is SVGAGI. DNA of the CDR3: TGTGCCAGCAGTTCGACAGGGGGCCCTACCTACGAGCAGTACTTC. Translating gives CASSSTGGPTYEQYF.

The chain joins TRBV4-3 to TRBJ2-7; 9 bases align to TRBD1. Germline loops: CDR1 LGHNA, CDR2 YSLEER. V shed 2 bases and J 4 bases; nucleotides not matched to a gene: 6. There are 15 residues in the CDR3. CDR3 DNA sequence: TGCGCCAGCAGCCAATTCCGGGACAGGGTGTACGAGCAGTACTTC. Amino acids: CASSQFRDRVYEQYF.

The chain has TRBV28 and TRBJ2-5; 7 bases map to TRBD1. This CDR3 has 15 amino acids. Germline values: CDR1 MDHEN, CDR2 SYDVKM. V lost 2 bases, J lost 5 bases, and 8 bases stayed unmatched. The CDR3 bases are TGTGCCAGCAGTTTAGACAGGGTGAGGGGGGAGACCCAGTACTTC. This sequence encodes CASSLDRVRGETQYF.

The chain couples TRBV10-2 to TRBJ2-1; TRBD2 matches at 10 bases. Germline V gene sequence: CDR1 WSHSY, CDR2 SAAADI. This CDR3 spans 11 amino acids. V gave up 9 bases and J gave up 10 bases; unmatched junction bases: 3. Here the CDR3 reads CASTTSGEQFF. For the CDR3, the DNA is TGCGCCAGTACGACTAGCGGGGAGCAGTTCTTC.

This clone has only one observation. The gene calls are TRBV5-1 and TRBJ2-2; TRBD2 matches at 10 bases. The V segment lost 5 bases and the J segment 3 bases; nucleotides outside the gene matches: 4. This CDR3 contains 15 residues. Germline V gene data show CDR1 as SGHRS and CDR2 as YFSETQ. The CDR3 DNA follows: TGCGCCAGCAGATCCCTAGCGGGAGACACCGGGGAGCTGTTTTTT. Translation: CASRSLAGDTGELFF.